The 20 T cell receptor beta chains reported below all come from one sample, sequenced in a study of persistence of HIV-infected CD4 T cells. This was the immunoSEQ version 4 assay in survey mode. The data were produced by immunoSEQ multiplex PCR, yet TCRdb's version contains in-frame clones alone and is incomplete. The sample records tens of thousands of clones, roughly four fifths being singletons. The antigens of these receptors remain unknown. Stimulation used around 10 ug/mL lysate from CMV-infected fibroblasts. CD40L/CD69 double-negative CD45RO-high memory CD4+ T cells were collected. The sample in question was CD4+ T cells sorted from PBMCs after 18-hour stimulation, obtained from a patient who received antiretroviral therapy. The receptors were sampled from an adult man with HIV who was CMV-seropositive.

This clone was observed a single time. The chain uses TRBV7-3 and TRBJ1-2; 12 bases map to TRBD1. From germline, CDR1 is SGHTA and CDR2 FQGTGA. Trimming at V came to 5 bases and at J to 8 bases, leaving 12 bases not matched to a gene. The CDR3 sequence is 16 residues long. The CDR3 bases are TGTGCCAGCAGCCCGACACCGGGACAGGGGGCGACCGGCTACACCTTC. This encodes CASSPTPGQGATGYTF.

The V and J genes are TRBV7-9 and TRBJ1-2; the D is unclear. Deletions cut 4 bases from V and 6 bases from J, with 21 bases between. The germline CDR1 and CDR2 sequences are SEHNR and FQNEAQ (reference sequence). This CDR3 is 16 amino acids long. CDR3 nucleotide sequence: TGTGCCAGCAGCTCGTTAAGGAAAGGTGAATGGCATGGCTACACCTTC. Protein sequence: CASSSLRKGEWHGYTF.

The gene calls are TRBV4-3 and TRBJ2-7; D is unresolved. The germline V gene encodes CDR1 LGHNA and CDR2 YSLEER. Between the trimmed V and J ends, which lost 0 bases and 3 bases, there was a span of 6 bases. This CDR3 region has 13 residues. Written as DNA, the CDR3 is TGCGCCAGCAGCCAAGATGTAAGCTACGAGCAGTACTTC. Translation gives CASSQDVSYEQYF.

The chain links TRBV28 to TRBJ1-2; possible D gene TRBD1, 6 bases. Between the trimmed V and J ends, which lost 1 base and 4 bases, there was a span of 10 bases. The germline CDR1 and CDR2 sequences are MDHEN and SYDVKM. The CDR3 totals 14 residues. DNA of the CDR3: TGTGCCAGCAGTTTATTGGGGGGCCTCTATGGCTACACCTTC. Translating it yields CASSLLGGLYGYTF.

The V call is TRBV7-9, the J call TRBJ1-2; D might be TRBD1 (6 bases). The CDR3 covers 13 residues. The V end lost 5 bases, the J end lost 4 bases, and 11 bases lay between the germline ends. Germline-derived CDR1 and CDR2 are SEHNR and FQNEAQ (reference sequence). CDR3 sequence reads: CASSQGTSYGYTF. Here the CDR3 DNA reads TGTGCCAGCAGCCAGGGGACAAGCTATGGCTACACCTTC. Drawing the rest from reference TRBV7-9 and TRBJ1-2, the complete variable domain is DTGVSQNPRHKITKRGQNVTFRCDPISEHNRLYWYRQTLGQGPEFLTYFQNEAQLEKSRLLSDRFSAERPKGSFSTLEIQRTEQGDSAMYLCASSQGTSYGYTFGSGTRLTVV.

CDR3 region: CASSLEEQGRGYNSPLHF. The DNA for the CDR3 is TGTGCCAGCAGCTTAGAAGAACAAGGGAGGGGCTATAATTCACCCCTCCACTTT. The chain links TRBV11-2 to TRBJ1-6; D might be TRBD1 (5 bases). V was trimmed by 0 bases and J by 3 bases, leaving 15 bases between them. Germline V gene lookup returns CDR1 SGHAT and CDR2 FQNNGV. The CDR3 loop spans 18 amino acids. Variable domain in full (rest from reference TRBV11-2 and TRBJ1-6): EAGVAQSPRYKIIEKRQSVAFWCNPISGHATLYWYQQILGQGPKLLIQFQNNGVVDDSQLPKDRFSAERLKGVDSTLKIQPAKLEDSAVYLCASSLEEQGRGYNSPLHFGNGTRLTVT.

This clone was found once. V is TRBV19 and J is TRBJ2-7; no clear D gene. The CDR3 is made up of 13 amino acids. V lost 10 bases and J lost 2, with 15 bases in between. Per the germline V gene, CDR1 is LNHDA and CDR2 is SQIVND (reference sequence). Here the CDR3 reads CATSVDRAYEQYF. CDR3 nucleotides: TGTGCCACCTCCGTCGACCGAGCCTACGAGCAGTACTTC.

This sequence joins TRBV19 and TRBJ1-3; D gene ambiguous. Trimming stripped 0 bases from V and 1 base from J, with 1 base between. The CDR3 runs 13 residues. Germline CDR1 reads LNHDA; CDR2 reads SQIVND (reference sequence). Written as DNA, the CDR3 is TGTGCCAGTAGTATAGAATCTGGAAACACCATATATTTT. Translating gives CASSIESGNTIYF.

V and J are TRBV10-3 and TRBJ1-1; 8 positions match TRBD1. Germline loops: CDR1 ENHRY, CDR2 SYGVKD. The CDR3 sequence is 14 residues long. The ends lost 6 bases at V and 4 bases at J; junction bases unmatched: 7. The CDR3 is CAISLGQAGTEAFF. In DNA form, the CDR3 reads TGTGCCATCAGCCTGGGACAGGCGGGCACTGAAGCTTTCTTT.

A few counts support this clone. This sequence joins TRBV19 and TRBJ1-1; D possibly corresponds to TRBD1 (6 bases). CDR1 is LNHDA and CDR2 is SQIVND in the germline V gene (reference sequence). Trimming took 5 bases from V and 1 from J, leaving 20 bases between them. The CDR3 consists of 17 residues. CDR3 in amino acids: CASSPVGGRDKNTEAFF. DNA for the CDR3: TGTGCCAGTAGTCCTGTTGGTGGCAGGGACAAGAACACTGAAGCTTTCTTT.

This clone was recorded a few times. V usage is TRBV2 and J usage is TRBJ2-5, with D perhaps matching TRBD2 (5 bases). The V gene's germline CDR1 is SNHLY and CDR2 FYNNEI. V gave up 7 bases and J gave up 4 bases, with 10 bases separating them. The CDR3 extends over 12 amino acids. CDR3 in DNA: TGTGCCAGCACGATAGGGAGAGAGACCCAGTACTTC. As protein: CASTIGRETQYF.

This clone was seen only a few times. The chain uses TRBV6-5 and TRBJ1-1; D unresolved. Germline values: CDR1 MNHEY, CDR2 SVGAGI. The CDR3 consists of 14 residues. Trimming left V 6 bases short and J 1 base short, with 12 bases between. The CDR3 coding sequence is TGTGCCAGCAGCAGCGGACGTTGGAACACTGAAGCTTTCTTT. This encodes CASSSGRWNTEAFF.

The V and J genes are TRBV30 and TRBJ1-4, with D tentatively TRBD1 (5 bases). V lost 2 bases and J lost 0, with 13 bases in between. The CDR3 is 16 residues long. Per germline, CDR1 GTSNPN and CDR2 SVGIG (reference sequence). The CDR3 DNA reads as TGTGCCTGGAGTCTGGGGGTATTTGCAACTAATGAAAAACTGTTTTTT. This codes for CAWSLGVFATNEKLFF.

The chain combines TRBV7-8 with TRBJ2-1; 15 nucleotides align to TRBD2. With V trimmed by 5 bases and J by 6 bases, 8 bases remained unmatched. Germline CDR1 reads SGHVS; CDR2 reads FQNEAQ. The CDR3 is 17 residues long. CDR3 sequence: CASSTGLAGGLRNEQFF. The CDR3 nucleotides read TGTGCCAGCAGCACGGGACTAGCGGGGGGCTTACGCAATGAGCAGTTCTTC. Supplemented by reference TRBV7-8 and TRBJ2-1, the full variable domain reads GAGVSQSPRYKVAKRGQDVALRCDPISGHVSLFWYQQALGQGPEFLTYFQNEAQLDKSGLPSDRFFAERPEGSVSTLKIQRTQQEDSAVYLCASSTGLAGGLRNEQFFGPGTRLTVL.

The chain has TRBV29-1 and TRBJ2-5; D not certain. Germline CDR1 reads SQVTM; CDR2 reads ANQGSEA. CDR3 length: 12 amino acids. V gave up 4 bases and J gave up 1 base, with 7 bases separating them. CDR3 coding DNA: TGCAGCGTTGCGGGCGGCCAAGAGACCCAGTACTTC. Translated, it gives CSVAGGQETQYF.

This chain connects TRBV6-5 to TRBJ2-3, with TRBD2 matching 8 bases. Unmatched junction bases numbered 12, after V lost 2 bases and J lost 8 bases. The CDR3 has 16 residues. CDR1 MNHEY and CDR2 SVGAGI come from the germline V gene. CDR3 loop: CASSYGLAGARGTQYF. In nucleotides, the CDR3 is TGTGCCAGCAGTTACGGGCTAGCGGGTGCGAGAGGTACGCAGTATTTT.

This chain uses TRBV7-2 with TRBJ1-2, with D perhaps TRBD1 (6 bases). The CDR3 runs to 15 residues. Deletions cut 2 bases from V and 7 bases from J, with 17 bases between. Germline CDR1 is SGHTA and CDR2 is FQGNSA. CDR3 sequence: CASSLRWEGVAGYTF. CDR3 bases: TGTGCCAGCAGCTTAAGGTGGGAGGGGGTTGCTGGCTACACCTTC.

This clone was detected only once. The V call is TRBV18, the J call TRBJ2-5; 8 positions match TRBD2. Germline V gene lookup returns CDR1 KGHSH and CDR2 LQKENI. The CDR3 extends over 18 amino acids. V dropped 6 bases and J dropped 5; count of bases not matched to a gene: 20. The CDR3 reads CASSPREASGGFLETQYF. The CDR3 DNA follows: TGTGCCAGCTCCCCTCGAGAGGCAAGCGGGGGCTTTTTGGAGACCCAGTACTTC.

The rearrangement joins TRBV5-6 to TRBJ1-2; TRBD1 aligns across 9 bases. The ends lost 5 bases at V and 14 bases at J; junction bases unmatched: 10. In germline, CDR1 is SGHDT, CDR2 YYEEEE. CDR3 length: 12 residues. CDR3: CASSPGTGLETF. In DNA form, the CDR3 reads TGTGCCAGCAGTCCCGGGACAGGGTTGGAGACCTTC.

V is TRBV12-3 or TRBV12-4 and J is TRBJ1-4; the match to TRBD1 covers 7 bases. The V and J ends lost 6 bases and 7 bases, in that order; junction bases with no gene match: 5. This CDR3 has 13 amino acids. CDR3 region: CASRRDSFEKLFF. CDR3 DNA: TGTGCCAGCAGGCGGGACAGTTTTGAAAAACTGTTTTTT.